These 24 T cell receptor beta chains originate from one sample sequenced in a study of sequential checkpoint blockade in melanoma. Clones were sequenced by immunoSEQ multiplex PCR, and TCRdb holds only the in-frame ones, with some missing. In the table there are around 2,900 clones, approximately 20% of which are singletons. Treatment defined: randomized to nivolumab then ipilimumab (arm A) or the reverse (arm B). Source: tumor tissue (inferred from file names), taken from a patient given nivolumab and ipilimumab in sequence. All receptors come from a human donor with melanoma.

This clone was recorded a few times. The chain is built from TRBV30 and TRBJ1-1; 12 positions agree with TRBD1. This CDR3 has 14 residues. With V trimmed by 4 bases and J by 7 bases, 7 bases remained unmatched. In germline, CDR1 is GTSNPN, CDR2 SVGIG (reference sequence). This CDR3 reads CAWKRDRGQGEAFF. CDR3 nucleotide sequence: TGTGCCTGGAAAAGGGACAGGGGGCAGGGTGAAGCTTTCTTT.

By frequency in the sample, this clone is medium-sized. J is TRBJ2-5 and V is TRBV11-3; 12 bases agree with TRBD2. J was trimmed by 7 bases and V by 5 bases; bases with no gene match: 8. This CDR3 spans 15 amino acids. Germline CDR1 SGHNT, CDR2 YENEEA. The CDR3, as DNA: TGTGCCAGCAGCGTGACTAGCGGGGGAGGAGGGACCCAGTACTTC. It encodes CASSVTSGGGGTQYF.

J is TRBJ1-6 and V is TRBV18; D remains unclear. This CDR3 has 18 residues. Trimming pared 6 bases from V and 2 bases from J, leaving 20 bases between. Per the germline V gene, CDR1 is KGHSH and CDR2 is LQKENI. The CDR3 is CASSNQGGGRTYNSPLHF. The CDR3 bases are TGTGCCAGCTCGAACCAAGGAGGAGGGCGTACCTATAATTCACCCCTCCACTTT.

J is TRBJ1-5 and V is TRBV11-3; D ambiguous. V lost 4 bases, J lost 0 bases, and 10 bases lay in between. CDR1 is SGHNT, CDR2 YENEEA, per germline. The length of the CDR3 is 15 residues. The CDR3 region has the DNA TGTGCCAGCAGCTCGACCGATAATAGCAATCAGCCCCAGCATTTT. Its translation: CASSSTDNSNQPQHF. The complete variable domain, with remaining parts taken from reference TRBV11-3 and TRBJ1-5, reads EAGVVQSPRYKIIEKKQPVAFWCNPISGHNTLYWYLQNLGQGPELLIRYENEEAVDDSQLPKDRFSAERLKGVDSTLKIQPAELGDSAVYLCASSSTDNSNQPQHFGDGTRLSIL.

This clone is judged medium-sized (0.01 to 0.1%). The chain has TRBV11-3 and TRBJ2-1, with 10 bases that match TRBD2. Looked up from germline, CDR1 is SGHNT and CDR2 is YENEEA. The CDR3 loop spans 15 amino acids. J was trimmed by 8 bases and V by 1 base; bases with no gene match: 5. The CDR3 loop reads CASSLGAGGRHEQFF. The CDR3 nucleotides read TGTGCCAGCAGCTTAGGAGCGGGGGGGCGCCATGAGCAGTTCTTC.

This chain joins TRBV6-8 and TRBJ2-1, with D tentatively TRBD2 (7 bases). V was cut by 0 bases and J by 4 bases, with 13 bases left in between. This CDR3 region has 16 residues. The germline CDR1 and CDR2 sequences are MNHGY and SAAAGT. The CDR3 DNA reads as TGTGCCAGCAGTTACTCGAGGGGGGGGGCGTACAATGAGCAGTTCTTC. Its protein is CASSYSRGGAYNEQFF.

In its sample, this clone is medium-sized. V is TRBV11-3 and J is TRBJ1-5, with D hard to call. Germline V gene lookup returns CDR1 SGHNT and CDR2 YENEEA. Trimming cost V 5 bases and J 2 bases, with 16 bases left between them. CDR3 length: 16 amino acids. CDR3 sequence: CASSQVPGRRNQPQHF. CDR3 bases: TGTGCCAGCAGCCAAGTACCCGGACGGCGCAATCAGCCCCAGCATTTT.

V and J are TRBV14 and TRBJ2-1, with 7 bases identical to TRBD1. Losses at the gene ends were 1 base for V and 3 bases for J; bases not matched to a gene: 9. This CDR3 is 17 amino acids long. From germline, CDR1 is SGHDN and CDR2 FVKESK. CDR3 bases: TGTGCCAGCAGCCAAGGGCGGATGGCAGGGGGCTACAATGAGCAGTTCTTC. It codes for CASSQGRMAGGYNEQFF. The full variable domain, rest sourced from reference TRBV14 and TRBJ2-1, is EAGVTQFPSHSVIEKGQTVTLRCDPISGHDNLYWYRRVMGKEIKFLLHFVKESKQDESGMPNNRFLAERTGGTYSTLKVQPAELEDSGVYFCASSQGRMAGGYNEQFFGPGTRLTVL.

This clone was observed a few times. The chain combines TRBV30 with TRBJ1-1; D gene uncertain. CDR1 is GTSNPN and CDR2 is SVGIG in the germline V gene (reference sequence). The CDR3 sequence is 15 residues long. V was clipped by 2 bases and J by 3 bases, with 16 bases between them. The CDR3 here is CAWSNMYRADTEAFF. The CDR3 DNA is TGTGCCTGGAGTAACATGTACAGAGCGGACACTGAAGCTTTCTTT.

This clone is judged medium-sized. V is TRBV6-8 and J is TRBJ1-4, with D possibly matching TRBD1 (5 bases). V was pared by 5 bases and J by 8 bases, with 18 bases between. This CDR3 is built from 15 residues. Germline CDR1 is MNHGY and CDR2 is SAAAGT. This CDR3 reads CASSPSVDNGEKLFF. The CDR3, as DNA: TGTGCCAGCAGTCCCAGCGTGGACAACGGCGAAAAACTGTTTTTT.

The rearrangement uses TRBV28 and TRBJ1-5; D gene ambiguous. This CDR3 region has 15 residues. V lost 5 bases and J lost 1, with 12 bases in between. The V gene's germline CDR1 is MDHEN and CDR2 SYDVKM. CDR3 sequence: CASSLSAGSNQPQHF. The DNA of the CDR3 is TGTGCCAGCAGTCTGTCGGCCGGGAGCAATCAGCCCCAGCATTTT.

The CDR3 loop reads CASSEAGGGSDTQYF. CDR3 bases: TGCGCCAGCAGTGAGGCGGGCGGGGGTTCAGATACGCAGTATTTT. This sequence joins TRBV10-2 and TRBJ2-3, with TRBD2 matching over 7 bases. V trimming: 2 bases; J trimming: 4 bases; junction bases outside the gene matches: 6. Germline loops: CDR1 WSHSY, CDR2 SAAADI. The CDR3 consists of 15 residues.

This clone has a count of ten or more. The V call is TRBV11-3, the J call TRBJ1-5; 9 positions agree with TRBD1. This CDR3 contains 15 residues. Trimming cost V 5 bases and J 7 bases; bases outside gene matches: 9. Germline-derived CDR1 and CDR2 are SGHNT and YENEEA. The CDR3 region has the DNA TGTGCCAGCAGCCGTCCGGGACAGGGATACCAGCCCCAGCATTTT. Encoded protein: CASSRPGQGYQPQHF. The full variable domain, in which reference TRBV11-3 and TRBJ1-5 provide the parts outside the CDR3, is EAGVVQSPRYKIIEKKQPVAFWCNPISGHNTLYWYLQNLGQGPELLIRYENEEAVDDSQLPKDRFSAERLKGVDSTLKIQPAELGDSAVYLCASSRPGQGYQPQHFGDGTRLSIL.

The J gene is TRBJ2-6, the V gene TRBV6-8, with 9 positions matching TRBD1. CDR3 length: 16 amino acids. Germline trimming cut 10 bases from V and 0 bases from J; bases unmatched to any gene: 7. Germline V lookup: CDR1 MNHGY, CDR2 SAAAGT. In DNA, the CDR3 is TGTGCCATCCCGGGACAGGGAGGCTCTGGGGCCAACGTCCTGACTTTC. This sequence encodes CAIPGQGGSGANVLTF.

This clone showed up many times. The chain has TRBV11-3 and TRBJ2-1; D uncertain. CDR1 is SGHNT, CDR2 YENEEA, per germline. This CDR3 has 19 residues. V was shortened by 0 bases and J by 4 bases, with 22 bases between the two germline ends. The CDR3 spells CASSLEPLLENNKYNEQFF. DNA for the CDR3: TGTGCCAGCAGCTTAGAACCTCTCCTGGAGAATAACAAATACAATGAGCAGTTCTTC.

This chain joins TRBV4-1 and TRBJ1-5, with D uncertain. This CDR3 is 13 amino acids long. Trimming left V 0 bases short and J 5 bases short, with 5 bases between. Germline V gives CDR1 MGHRA, CDR2 YSYEKL. CDR3 protein: CASSQDYDQPQHF. CDR3 bases: TGCGCCAGCAGCCAAGATTACGATCAGCCCCAGCATTTT.

The V call is TRBV9, the J call TRBJ2-3; D unclear. Deletions cut 0 bases from V and 4 bases from J, with 9 bases between. CDR1 is SGDLS, CDR2 YYNGEE, per germline. The CDR3 consists of 14 residues. The CDR3 protein is CASSVARSPDTQYF. The CDR3 region has the DNA TGTGCCAGCAGCGTAGCACGGTCCCCAGATACGCAGTATTTT.

This clone has a count of ten or more. The genes are TRBV7-6 and TRBJ2-4; possibly TRBD2 for D (5 bases). This CDR3 spans 17 amino acids. Trimming left V 5 bases short and J 0 bases short, with 17 bases between. Germline values: CDR1 SGHVS, CDR2 FNYEAQ. The CDR3 protein is CASSPGGTTLAKNIQYF. The DNA of the CDR3 is TGTGCCAGCAGCCCCGGAGGCACAACCTTAGCCAAAAACATTCAGTACTTC.

The chain joins TRBV28 to TRBJ1-4, with 11 bases identical to TRBD1. Looked up from germline, CDR1 is MDHEN and CDR2 is SYDVKM. Trimming took 7 bases from V and 3 from J; bases not matched to a gene: 10. The CDR3 length is 17 residues. The CDR3 coding sequence is TGTGCCAGCACCAACGAGGGGACAGGGGGATCTAATGAAAAACTGTTTTTT. This gives the protein CASTNEGTGGSNEKLFF.

This chain joins TRBV6-8 and TRBJ1-6, with TRBD1 as a possible D gene (6 bases). V was clipped by 2 bases and J by 9 bases, with 20 bases between them. The V gene's germline CDR1 is MNHGY and CDR2 SAAAGT. This CDR3 is built from 17 residues. CDR3 DNA: TGTGCCAGCAGTTACCCTAACAGGGATAGGATGAGTTCACCCCTCCACTTT. This gives the protein CASSYPNRDRMSSPLHF.

The rearrangement uses TRBV25-1 and TRBJ1-4; no clear D. This CDR3 contains 13 residues. The germline CDR1 and CDR2 sequences are MGHDK and SYGVNS. Trimming removed 8 bases from V and 4 bases from J, with 11 bases in between. The CDR3: CASVGLYNEKLFF. CDR3 DNA: TGTGCCAGCGTCGGGCTATATAATGAAAAACTGTTTTTT.

The V gene is TRBV30, the J gene TRBJ1-1, with 9 bases aligning to TRBD1. Germline V gene data show CDR1 as GTSNPN and CDR2 as SVGIG (reference sequence). Unmatched junction bases numbered 2, after V lost 0 bases and J lost 3 bases. CDR3 length equals 14 residues. CDR3 sequence: CAWSVGQGHTEAFF. Here the CDR3 DNA reads TGTGCCTGGAGTGTGGGACAGGGTCACACTGAAGCTTTCTTT.

The V call is TRBV19, the J call TRBJ2-7; TRBD1 might be the D (6 bases). Trimming removed 1 base from V and 2 bases from J, with 6 bases in between. Germline V gives CDR1 LNHDA, CDR2 SQIVND (reference sequence). The CDR3 extends over 13 amino acids. Here the CDR3 DNA reads TGTGCCAGTAGTATAGCAGGGGCCTACGAGCAGTACTTC. It specifies CASSIAGAYEQYF.

This clone was counted between two and nine times. The chain employs TRBV6-8 and TRBJ1-2; TRBD1 agrees at 8 bases. The CDR3 is made up of 12 amino acids. The V and J ends lost 6 bases and 6 bases, in that order; junction bases with no gene match: 3. Germline CDR1 is MNHGY and CDR2 is SAAAGT. The CDR3 region is CASRKTGDGYTF. CDR3 nucleotides: TGTGCCAGCAGGAAGACAGGGGATGGCTACACCTTC.